Sequencing of this T cell receptor beta chain was carried out in a study of blood T cell repertoires in COVID-19. Study-level background: The United States, Italy and Spain provided the acute and convalescent COVID-19 samples. T cells, B-cell-depleted T cells, or PBMCs supplied cDNA or gDNA.

The V end was cut by 0 bases, the J end by 1 base, with 6 bases between. Looked up from germline, CDR1 is LGHDT and CDR2 is YNNKEL (reference sequence). CDR3 length equals 14 residues. Authors' data handling: Estimation of nucleated cell counts was performed using reference gene primer amplification. The protocol was immunoSEQ multiplex PCR, while the TCRdb copy is restricted to in-frame clones and leaves out a portion. V, J and clone size were drawn from that table, and D and trimming were deduced from the DNA. The data contain roughly 100,000 clones, 75% to 90% of them singletons. The sequence was obtained from a woman between 45 and 60 years old with COVID-19, enrolled during active disease. Sequencing used peripheral blood. This chain joins TRBV3-1 (or the pseudogene TRBV3-2) and TRBJ2-5; D not certain. DNA for the CDR3: TGTGCCAGCAGCCAAGATACAATCCAAGAGACCCAGTACTTC. This codes for CASSQDTIQETQYF.